Only a few counts were recorded for the clone carrying this T cell receptor (beta chain). Deletions cut 1 base from V and 4 bases from J, with 13 bases between. The CDR3 has 15 residues. Germline V gene data show CDR1 as LGHNT and CDR2 as FRNRAP. The entry originates in a study of blood T cell repertoires in COVID-19. Study-wide background: PBMCs, B-cell-depleted T cells, or T cells provided the cDNA or gDNA that made up the material.

Profiling relied on immunoSEQ multiplex PCR, and the TCRdb table lists in-frame clones only, not all of them. The data hold roughly 130,000 clones, with over 80% observed a single time. This sequence originates from a man between 65 and 80 years old with acute or convalescent COVID-19. Specimen: peripheral blood. The chain is built from TRBV12-5 and TRBJ1-2; TRBD1 is a possible D gene (5 bases). Here the CDR3 DNA reads TGTGCTAGTGGTTTGGAGCCGGGACTGTTCTATGGCTACACCTTC. Translated, it gives CASGLEPGLFYGYTF. The variable domain in full, with the rest retrieved from reference TRBV12-5 and TRBJ1-2, is DARVTQTPRHKVTEMGQEVTMRCQPILGHNTVFWYRQTMMQGLELLAYFRNRAPLDDSGMPKDRFSAEMPDATLATLKIQPSEPRDSAVYFCASGLEPGLFYGYTFGSGTRLTVV.